Included here is one TCR beta chain sequence, with context. Its ends do not fully match the called genes, so a read error is possible. The protocol was immunoSEQ multiplex PCR, while the TCRdb copy is restricted to in-frame clones and leaves out a portion. This table holds about 240,000 clones, roughly 80% found once. This sample is part of a study of blood T cell repertoires in COVID-19. At the level of the study: PBMCs, B-cell-depleted T cells, or T cells provided the cDNA or gDNA that made up the material.

The TCR originated in an elderly woman with acute or convalescent COVID-19. Source material: peripheral blood.

CDR3 coding DNA: TGCAGCGTTGGAGTGGCCAGGCTTAACAGTGAAGCTTTCTTT. As protein: CSVGVARLNSEAFF. The chain employs TRBV29-1 and TRBJ1-1, with D unclear. Germline V gene sequence: CDR1 SQVTM, CDR2 ANQGSEA. CDR3 size: 14 residues.